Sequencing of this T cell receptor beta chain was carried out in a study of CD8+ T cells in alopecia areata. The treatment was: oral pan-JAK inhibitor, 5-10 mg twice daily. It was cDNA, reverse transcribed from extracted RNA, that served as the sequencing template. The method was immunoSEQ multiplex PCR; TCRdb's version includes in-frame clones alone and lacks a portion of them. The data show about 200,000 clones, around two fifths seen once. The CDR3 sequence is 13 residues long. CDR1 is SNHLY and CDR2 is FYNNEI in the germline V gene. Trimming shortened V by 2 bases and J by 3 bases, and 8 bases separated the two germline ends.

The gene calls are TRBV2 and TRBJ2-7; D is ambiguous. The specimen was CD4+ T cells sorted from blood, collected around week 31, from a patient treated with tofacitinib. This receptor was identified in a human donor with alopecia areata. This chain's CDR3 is CASSENFLYEQYF. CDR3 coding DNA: TGTGCCAGCAGTGAAAACTTCCTCTACGAGCAGTACTTC.